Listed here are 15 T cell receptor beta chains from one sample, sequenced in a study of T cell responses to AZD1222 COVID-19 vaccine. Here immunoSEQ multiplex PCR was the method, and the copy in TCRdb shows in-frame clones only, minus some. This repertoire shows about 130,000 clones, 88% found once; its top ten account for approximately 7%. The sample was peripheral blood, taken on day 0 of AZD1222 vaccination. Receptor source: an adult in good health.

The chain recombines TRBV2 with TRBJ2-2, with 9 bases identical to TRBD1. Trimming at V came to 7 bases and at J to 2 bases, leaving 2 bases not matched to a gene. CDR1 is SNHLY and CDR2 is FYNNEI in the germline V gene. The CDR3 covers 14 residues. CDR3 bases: TGTGCCAGCAAGGGACAGGGAAACACCGGGGAGCTGTTTTTT. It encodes CASKGQGNTGELFF.

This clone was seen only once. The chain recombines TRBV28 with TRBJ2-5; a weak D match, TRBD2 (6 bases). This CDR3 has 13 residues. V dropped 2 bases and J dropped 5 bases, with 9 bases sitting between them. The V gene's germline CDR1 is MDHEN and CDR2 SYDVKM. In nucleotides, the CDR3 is TGTGCCAGCAGTTTAGGGGGGTGGGAGACCCAGTACTTC. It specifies CASSLGGWETQYF. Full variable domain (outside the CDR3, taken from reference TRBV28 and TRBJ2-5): DVKVTQSSRYLVKRTGEKVFLECVQDMDHENMFWYRQDPGLGLRLIYFSYDVKMKEKGDIPEGYSVSREKKERFSLILESASTNQTSMYLCASSLGGWETQYFGPGTRLLVL.

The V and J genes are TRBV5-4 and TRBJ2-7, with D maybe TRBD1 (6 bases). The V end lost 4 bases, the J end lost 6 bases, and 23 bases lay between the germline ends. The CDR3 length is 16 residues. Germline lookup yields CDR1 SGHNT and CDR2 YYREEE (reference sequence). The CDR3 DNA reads TGTGCCAGCAGCGGGACCAGATGGACAGAGAGTGCCGAGCAGTACTTC. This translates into CASSGTRWTESAEQYF. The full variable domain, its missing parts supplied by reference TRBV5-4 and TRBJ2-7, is ETGVTQSPTHLIKTRGQQVTLRCSSQSGHNTVSWYQQALGQGPQFIFQYYREEENGRGNFPPRFSGLQFPNYSSELNVNALELDDSALYLCASSGTRWTESAEQYFGPGTRLTVT.

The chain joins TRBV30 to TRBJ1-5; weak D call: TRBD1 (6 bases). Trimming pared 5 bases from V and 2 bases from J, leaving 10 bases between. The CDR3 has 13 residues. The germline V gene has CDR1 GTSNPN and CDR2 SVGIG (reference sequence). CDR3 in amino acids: CAWGQRGNQPQHF. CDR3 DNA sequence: TGTGCCTGGGGACAGAGAGGCAATCAGCCCCAGCATTTT.

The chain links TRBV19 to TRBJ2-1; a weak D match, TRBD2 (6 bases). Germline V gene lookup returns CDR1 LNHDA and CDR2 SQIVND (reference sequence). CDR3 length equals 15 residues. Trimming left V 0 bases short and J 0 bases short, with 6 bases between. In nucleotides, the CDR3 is TGTGCCAGTAGTATAGACGGGAGCTCCTACAATGAGCAGTTCTTC. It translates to CASSIDGSSYNEQFF.

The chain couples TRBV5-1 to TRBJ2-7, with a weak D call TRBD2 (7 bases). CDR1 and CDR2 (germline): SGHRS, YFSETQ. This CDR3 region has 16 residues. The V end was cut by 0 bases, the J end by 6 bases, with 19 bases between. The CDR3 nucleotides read TGCGCCAGCAGCTTGGAGGGGGGGAGTCCCCCCTTCGAGCAGTACTTC. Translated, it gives CASSLEGGSPPFEQYF.

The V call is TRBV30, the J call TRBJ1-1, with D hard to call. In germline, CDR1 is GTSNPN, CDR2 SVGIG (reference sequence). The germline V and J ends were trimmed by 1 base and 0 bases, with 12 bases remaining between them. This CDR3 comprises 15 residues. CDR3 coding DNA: TGTGCCTGGAGTGACCGGTGGCGATTGAACACTGAAGCTTTCTTT. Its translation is CAWSDRWRLNTEAFF.

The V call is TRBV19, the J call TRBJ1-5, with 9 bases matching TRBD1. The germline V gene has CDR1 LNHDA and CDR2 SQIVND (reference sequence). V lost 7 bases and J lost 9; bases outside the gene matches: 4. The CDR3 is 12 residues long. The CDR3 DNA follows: TGTGCCAGTAAAGGACAGGGGAGGCCCCAGCATTTT. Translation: CASKGQGRPQHF.

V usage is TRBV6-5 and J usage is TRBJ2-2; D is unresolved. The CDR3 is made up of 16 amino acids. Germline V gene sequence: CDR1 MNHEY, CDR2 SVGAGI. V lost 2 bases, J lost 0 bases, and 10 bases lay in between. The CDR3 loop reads CASSYAGISNTGELFF. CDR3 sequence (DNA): TGTGCCAGCAGTTACGCAGGCATATCGAACACCGGGGAGCTGTTTTTT.

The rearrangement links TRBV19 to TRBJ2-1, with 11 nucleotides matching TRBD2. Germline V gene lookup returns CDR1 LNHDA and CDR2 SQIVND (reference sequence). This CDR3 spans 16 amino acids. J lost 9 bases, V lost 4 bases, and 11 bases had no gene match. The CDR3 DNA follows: TGTGCCAGTAGTACCCGGGGTAGCGGGAGGGCTTTTGAGCAGTTCTTC. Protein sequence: CASSTRGSGRAFEQFF.

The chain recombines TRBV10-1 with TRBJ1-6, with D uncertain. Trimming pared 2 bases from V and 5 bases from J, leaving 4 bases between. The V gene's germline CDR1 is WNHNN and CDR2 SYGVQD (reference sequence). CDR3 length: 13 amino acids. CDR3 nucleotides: TGCGCCAGCAGTGAGGGGAATAATTCACCCCTCCACTTT. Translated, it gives CASSEGNNSPLHF.

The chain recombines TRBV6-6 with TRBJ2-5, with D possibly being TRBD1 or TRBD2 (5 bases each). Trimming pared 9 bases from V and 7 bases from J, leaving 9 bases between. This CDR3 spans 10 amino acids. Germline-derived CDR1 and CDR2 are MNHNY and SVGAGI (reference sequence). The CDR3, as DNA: TGTGCCAGTGCTGGGGGGACCCAGTACTTC. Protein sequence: CASAGGTQYF.

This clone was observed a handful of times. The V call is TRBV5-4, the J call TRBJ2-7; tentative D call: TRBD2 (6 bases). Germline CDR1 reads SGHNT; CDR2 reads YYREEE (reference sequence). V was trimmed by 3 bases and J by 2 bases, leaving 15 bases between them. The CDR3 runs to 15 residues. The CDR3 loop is CASSSRGTRAYEQYF. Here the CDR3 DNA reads TGTGCCAGCAGCTCGAGAGGGACTCGTGCCTACGAGCAGTACTTC.

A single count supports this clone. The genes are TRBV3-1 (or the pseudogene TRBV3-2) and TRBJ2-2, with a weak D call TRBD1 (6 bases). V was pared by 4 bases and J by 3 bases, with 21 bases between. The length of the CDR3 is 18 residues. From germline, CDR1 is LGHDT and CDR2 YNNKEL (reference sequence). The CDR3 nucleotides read TGTGCCAGCAGCCCCTTGCCCATTGGGGGCGCCGACACCGGGGAGCTGTTTTTT. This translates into CASSPLPIGGADTGELFF.

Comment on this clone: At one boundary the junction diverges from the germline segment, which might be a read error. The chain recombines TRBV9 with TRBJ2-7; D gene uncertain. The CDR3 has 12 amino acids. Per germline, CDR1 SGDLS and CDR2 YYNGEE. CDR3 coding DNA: TGTGCCAGCAGCGCCCTCTCCCACGAGCAGTACTTC. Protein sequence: CASSALSHEQYF.